The clone carrying this T cell receptor (beta chain) was found a few times. Antigen specificity is unknown. The data are from a study of untreated major depressive disorder. CDR1 is MNHEY, CDR2 SMNVEV, per germline (reference sequence). The CDR3 is made up of 13 amino acids. Trimming took 5 bases from V and 4 from J, leaving 12 bases between them. The table came from immunoSEQ multiplex PCR; TCRdb's copy has only in-frame clones and leaves some out. The sample carries nearly 20,000 clones, approximately 81% recorded once. Study-level points and caveats: Private clones made up every subject's top five TRBV05-01 clones.

The source material was CD4+ T cells from PBMCs. The origin of this receptor is a woman aged 30 to 39 in good health. J is TRBJ2-7 and V is TRBV27; D is possibly TRBD1 (6 bases). CDR3: CASSLIQGYEQYF. CDR3 DNA sequence: TGTGCCAGCAGTCTAATACAGGGTTACGAGCAGTACTTC.